The TCR beta chain under discussion was sequenced for a study of shared clonotypes between healthy human individuals. Study-wide context: Each donor had three CD4 naive, three CD4 memory, two CD8 naive and one CD8 memory plate.

To note about this clone: Its antigen remains unidentified.

V shed 4 bases and J shed 7 bases, with 14 bases lying between them. The CDR3 spans 13 residues. The germline CDR1 and CDR2 sequences are SGHNT and YYREEE (reference sequence). Findings and limits, study-wide: Lower generation probabilities were found for non-shared clonotypes than for those shared by all four donors. Naive subsets generally had larger estimated richness than memory subsets.

TCRdb's copy holds only in-frame clones and misses some; the assay was immunoSEQ multiplex PCR. Of 550,000 to 850,000 clones listed, about two thirds were seen once; the top ten hold under 2%. Sample: memory CD4+ T cells sorted from blood. Subset: CD45RA-negative fraction. The chain has TRBV5-4 and TRBJ2-5; possibly TRBD1 or TRBD2 for D (5 bases each). The TCR comes from a woman in her 30s in good health. The DNA of the CDR3 is TGTGCCAGCAGCCGAGATGGGGACGGGACCCAGTACTTC. Its protein product is CASSRDGDGTQYF.